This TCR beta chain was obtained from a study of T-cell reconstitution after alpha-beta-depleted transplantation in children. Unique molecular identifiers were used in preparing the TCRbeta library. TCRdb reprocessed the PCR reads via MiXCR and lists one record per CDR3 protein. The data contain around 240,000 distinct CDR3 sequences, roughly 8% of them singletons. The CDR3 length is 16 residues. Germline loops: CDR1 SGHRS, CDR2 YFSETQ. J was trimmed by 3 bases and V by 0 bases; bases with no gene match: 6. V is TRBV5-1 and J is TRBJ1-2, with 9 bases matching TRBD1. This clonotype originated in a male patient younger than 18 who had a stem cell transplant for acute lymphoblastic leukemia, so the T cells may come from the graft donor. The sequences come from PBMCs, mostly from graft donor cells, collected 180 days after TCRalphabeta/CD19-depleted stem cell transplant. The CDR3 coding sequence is TGCGCCAGCAGCTTGGCCATGGGGACAGGGCACTATGGCTACACCTTC. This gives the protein CASSLAMGTGHYGYTF.